One sample yielded the 2 T cell receptor beta chains listed below, sequenced in a study of blood T cells in healthy people across ages. Alongside a J-beta primer mix, a sample-barcoded 5' primer served in a second PCR lasting about 7 to 11 cycles. MiXCR was run by TCRdb on the 5' RACE reads, yielding one entry per CDR3 protein. The sample yields roughly 720,000 distinct CDR3 sequences, about 55% seen once. Sequencing was performed on blood. The receptor set was obtained from an elderly man in good health.

The chain combines TRBV29-1 with TRBJ2-3, with D unclear. CDR1 and CDR2 from the germline V gene are SQVTM and ANQGSEA. V was trimmed by 7 bases and J by 1 base, leaving 12 bases between them. This CDR3 contains 13 residues. The CDR3 bases are TGCAGCGCCAGGAACGGCGGCACAGATACGCAGTATTTT. Its translation: CSARNGGTDTQYF.

This sequence joins TRBV2 and TRBJ1-1; D not certain. CDR3 length: 17 residues. Between the trimmed V and J ends, which lost 6 bases and 1 base, there was a span of 21 bases. Germline values: CDR1 SNHLY, CDR2 FYNNEI. The CDR3: CASRTPGGNMRNTEAFF. The CDR3 DNA sequence: TGTGCCAGCAGGACTCCGGGAGGGAATATGAGGAACACTGAAGCTTTCTTT.